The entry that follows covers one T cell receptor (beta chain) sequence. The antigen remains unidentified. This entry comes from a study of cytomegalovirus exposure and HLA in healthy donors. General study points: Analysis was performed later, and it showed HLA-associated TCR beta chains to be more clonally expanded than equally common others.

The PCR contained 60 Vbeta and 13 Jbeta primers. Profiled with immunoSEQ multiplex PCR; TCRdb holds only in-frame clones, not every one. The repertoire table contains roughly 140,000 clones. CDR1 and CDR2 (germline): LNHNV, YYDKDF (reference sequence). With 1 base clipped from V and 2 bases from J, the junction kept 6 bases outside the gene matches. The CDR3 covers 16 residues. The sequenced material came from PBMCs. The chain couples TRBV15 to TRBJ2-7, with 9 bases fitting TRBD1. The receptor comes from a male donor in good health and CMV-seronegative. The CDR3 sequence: CATSRGGTGQTYEQYF. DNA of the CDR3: TGTGCCACCAGCAGAGGTGGGACAGGGCAAACCTACGAGCAGTACTTC.